This T cell receptor beta chain came from a study of T-cell memory formation after mild COVID-19. For the study at large: Across donors, TCR clusters were largely donor specific. General study findings and limits: Pre-infection memory contained some responding clones, which suggested that cross-reactive memory had joined.

From 5'RACE with constant-segment primers came TCR alpha and TCR beta cDNA libraries that carried sample barcodes and UMIs. TCRdb fed the 5' RACE reads into MiXCR, producing one record per CDR3 protein. The sample includes around 390,000 distinct CDR3 sequences, 15% to 20% seen only once; the top ten take about 22%. A remark on this clonotype: Its antigen is as yet unknown.

Source material: PBMCs or a T cell subset sorted from them (not recorded which). The sequence derives from a man aged 18 to 29 who had mild COVID-19 (a few samples of this study predate the infection). Cell type and time point are not known.

The CDR3 loop reads CASRPLAASTDTQYF. CDR3 DNA: TGTGCCAGCAGGCCCCTAGCGGCTAGCACAGATACGCAGTATTTT. V and J are TRBV6-6 and TRBJ2-3; TRBD2 matches 7 bases. This CDR3 contains 15 residues. The trim removed 6 bases at V and 0 bases at J, leaving 6 bases unmatched. Germline CDR1 is MNHNY and CDR2 is SVGAGI (reference sequence).